Below, 7 T cell receptor beta chains from the same sample are listed, as sequenced in a study of cytomegalovirus exposure and HLA in healthy donors. With 60 Vbeta and 13 Jbeta primers, the PCR was carried out. Sequenced by immunoSEQ multiplex PCR; TCRdb stores in-frame clones only, minus some. The sample holds tens of thousands of clones. Sequencing was carried out using PBMCs. Receptor source: a woman aged 25 to 39 in good health and CMV-seronegative.

The gene calls are TRBV4-2 and TRBJ1-1; the D is unclear. The ends were cut back, 1 base at V and 0 bases at J, with 9 bases in the middle. The CDR3 has 15 residues. CDR1 LGHNA and CDR2 YNFKEQ come from the germline V gene. The CDR3 loop reads CASSQGLGLNTEAFF. For the CDR3, the DNA is TGTGCCAGCAGCCAAGGCCTAGGTTTGAACACTGAAGCTTTCTTT.

CDR3 nucleotides: TGTGCCAGCAGCCCTCCCGACAGTAACTATGGCTACACCTTC. This encodes CASSPPDSNYGYTF. This rearrangement joins TRBV13 to TRBJ1-2; TRBD1 is a possible D gene (5 bases). The germline V gene encodes CDR1 PRHDT and CDR2 FYEKMQ (reference sequence). CDR3 size: 14 residues. Trimming took off 5 bases at V and 1 base at J, with 11 bases between the two ends.

V and J are TRBV11-2 and TRBJ2-1; TRBD1 matches at 7 bases. Germline trimming cut 5 bases from V and 5 bases from J; bases unmatched to any gene: 9. The CDR3 has 15 amino acids. Germline CDR1 is SGHAT and CDR2 is FQNNGV. The CDR3 nucleotides read TGTGCCAGCAGCCCCGGGACAGTCCCCGACAATGAGCAGTTCTTC. It specifies CASSPGTVPDNEQFF.

This chain uses TRBV18 with TRBJ1-6; no clear D. CDR1 KGHSH and CDR2 LQKENI come from the germline V gene. The CDR3 loop spans 15 amino acids. V lost 5 bases and J 7 bases, leaving 15 bases between the germline ends. CDR3: CASSAAWTGNSPLHF. CDR3 bases: TGTGCCAGCTCAGCGGCCTGGACGGGAAATTCACCCCTCCACTTT.

This rearrangement joins TRBV2 to TRBJ2-7; 7 nucleotides agree with TRBD1. CDR1 SNHLY and CDR2 FYNNEI come from the germline V gene. The CDR3 sequence is 16 residues long. The CDR3 region is CAFLAEGAASTYEQYF. CDR3 DNA sequence: TGTGCTTTCCTTGCCGAGGGGGCAGCCAGCACCTACGAGCAGTACTTC. Full variable domain (rest looked up from reference TRBV2 and TRBJ2-7): EPEVTQTPSHQVTQMGQEVILRCVPISNHLYFYWYRQILGQKVEFLVSFYNNEISEKSEIFDDQFSVERPDGSNFTLKIRSTKLEDSAMYFCAFLAEGAASTYEQYFGPGTRLTVT.

The chain uses TRBV30 and TRBJ1-6, with a tentative D call TRBD1 (6 bases). V lost 2 bases and J lost 1, with 9 bases in between. This CDR3 region has 15 residues. CDR1 is GTSNPN, CDR2 SVGIG, per germline (reference sequence). The CDR3 DNA reads TGTGCCTGGAGTCAGGGGAAGTCCTATAATTCACCCCTCCACTTT. It codes for CAWSQGKSYNSPLHF.

This CDR3 is CASSPSGTEAFF. DNA for the CDR3: TGTGCCAGCTCACCCTCGGGCACTGAAGCTTTCTTT. The J gene is TRBJ1-1, the V gene TRBV18; D is unresolved. Germline assignment: CDR1 KGHSH and CDR2 LQKENI. The CDR3 sequence is 12 residues long. V lost 3 bases and J lost 4, with 6 bases in between.